Sequencing of this T cell receptor (beta chain) was carried out in a study of human T cells and chemical hapten exposure. Study observations and caveats: TCRs whose frequency exceeded 1 in 1000 remained the same following DPC sensitization.

Using its own MiXCR run on the RACE reads, TCRdb lists one record per CDR3 protein. The data hold 80,000 or so distinct CDR3 sequences, with about 10% observed a single time. The time point denotes: patch test 1, 2 weeks after DPC sensitization. Sample treatment: therapeutic diphenylcyclopropenone sensitization with weekly scalp DPC. Blood collection happened ahead of applying each patch test. The authors' total RNA extraction used unfractionated whole blood. Germline V CDR1 and CDR2: SQVTM, ANQGSEA. The CDR3 totals 14 residues. V was pared by 7 bases and J by 4 bases, with 9 bases of the junction left unmatched. This clonotype was counted at least ten times. Its antigen is unidentified.

The rearrangement uses TRBV29-1 and TRBJ2-1, with 8 bases identical to TRBD1. This sequence was found in a woman between 50 and 59 years old with alopecia areata. Some clones in this sample may be carry-over from other donors' samples. Sequencing used whole blood, obtained in connection with sensitization to the hapten diphenylcyclopropenone (DPC). DNA for the CDR3: TGCAGCGCACAGTACAGGGGGTTATACAATGAGCAGTTCTTC. It yields the protein CSAQYRGLYNEQFF.